What follows are 4 T cell receptor beta chains derived from one specimen sequenced in a study of response to subunit inactivated influenza vaccine. In TCRdb, the RT-PCR reads were re-called with MiXCR into one record per CDR3 protein. The top ten hold roughly 12% of the sample, which has about 160,000 distinct CDR3 sequences, approximately 11% seen once. This specimen was non-naive T cells sorted from PBMCs, taken around seven weeks after vaccination. Every receptor here comes from a man aged 45 to 65 who received an inactivated influenza vaccine.

This clonotype has more than one count but fewer than ten. The gene calls are TRBV7-8 and TRBJ2-7; TRBD1 matches at 7 bases. The V and J ends lost 2 bases and 7 bases, in that order; junction bases with no gene match: 14. The CDR3 runs 16 residues. CDR1 is SGHVS, CDR2 FQNEAQ, per germline. The CDR3 loop is CASSLFPGQFFGEQYF. The CDR3 nucleotides read TGTGCCAGCAGCTTATTCCCGGGACAGTTCTTTGGGGAGCAGTACTTC.

This rearrangement joins TRBV29-1 to TRBJ2-7; D not resolved. Germline V gene data show CDR1 as SQVTM and CDR2 as ANQGSEA. The CDR3 runs to 12 residues. The V end lost 6 bases, the J end lost 2 bases, and 11 bases lay between the germline ends. Written as DNA, the CDR3 is TGCAGCGTCCGGACCGCAACCTACGAGCAGTACTTC. Its protein is CSVRTATYEQYF.

This clonotype showed up just a few times. The chain carries TRBV6-2 or TRBV6-3 and TRBJ2-4; TRBD2 matches at 8 bases. The CDR3 has 14 amino acids. Germline V lookup: CDR1 MNHEY, CDR2 SVGEGT. The trim removed 2 bases at V and 11 bases at J, leaving 8 bases unmatched. The CDR3 bases are TGTGCCAGCAGTTACCGGGGACTAGGTCAGGTTCAGTACTTC. Translating gives CASSYRGLGQVQYF.

This clonotype has at least ten counts. The genes are TRBV24-1 and TRBJ2-1, with TRBD1 matching 9 bases. The germline gives CDR1 KGHDR, CDR2 SFDVKD. V gave up 3 bases and J gave up 9 bases; unmatched junction bases: 11. The CDR3 spans 16 residues. CDR3 in amino acids: CATSDVGQGYKAEQFF. The DNA of the CDR3 is TGTGCCACCAGTGATGTCGGACAGGGGTACAAAGCTGAGCAGTTCTTC.